This T cell receptor (beta chain) was obtained from a study of blood T cells in healthy people across ages. Points from the study as a whole: Donor CMV status was unknown, possibly confounding expanded clonotype changes.

Germline CDR1 and CDR2: MNHNY and SVGAGI (reference sequence). J was trimmed by 6 bases and V by 6 bases; bases with no gene match: 8. The CDR3 is 15 residues long. Comment on this clonotype: What it recognizes is unknown.

A sample-barcoded 5' primer and a J-beta primer mix were used in a second PCR of about 7 to 12 cycles. TCRdb re-called the 5' RACE reads through MiXCR, storing one row per CDR3 protein. The sample records around 500,000 distinct CDR3 sequences, about 25% being singletons. This sample was also put to use in a study of T cells of mothers and their children.

The rearrangement links TRBV6-6 to TRBJ2-1; 10 bases align to TRBD1. The TCR was taken from a boy aged 2-15 years in good health. Sequences were obtained from blood. The CDR3 DNA is TGTGCCAGCAGGGAAGGGACAGGGGATAGCAATGAGCAGTTCTTC. This codes for CASREGTGDSNEQFF.